This entry lists 29 T cell receptor beta chains sequenced from one sample in a study of cytomegalovirus exposure and HLA in healthy donors. With 60 Vbeta and 13 Jbeta primers, the PCR was carried out. The protocol was immunoSEQ multiplex PCR, while the TCRdb copy is restricted to in-frame clones and leaves out a portion. The table shows over 150,000 clones, with roughly 79% occurring only once. Sequenced sample: PBMCs. Receptor source: a woman aged 50 to 65 in good health and CMV-seronegative.

The genes are TRBV9 and TRBJ2-3; 10 bases map to TRBD2. Germline CDR1 SGDLS, CDR2 YYNGEE. J gave up 6 bases and V 3 bases, and 1 base lay outside the gene matches. The CDR3 runs 13 residues. This chain's CDR3 is CASSGAGGDTQYF. CDR3 nucleotide sequence: TGTGCCAGCAGCGGAGCGGGGGGGGATACGCAGTATTTT.

The V call is TRBV29-1, the J call TRBJ1-1; the D gene is possibly TRBD1 (5 bases). Germline values: CDR1 SQVTM, CDR2 ANQGSEA. Trimming left V 3 bases short and J 6 bases short, with 14 bases between. The CDR3 is 13 residues long. The CDR3 DNA follows: TGCAGCGTTGATAGGTCAGGGCAAGCTGAAGCTTTCTTT. It encodes CSVDRSGQAEAFF.

The CDR3 DNA follows: TGCGCCAGCAGCACGGGGACTACCAATGAGCAGTTCTTC. Protein product: CASSTGTTNEQFF. This chain joins TRBV5-1 and TRBJ2-1, with TRBD2 matching over 7 bases. The length of the CDR3 is 13 residues. The V gene end was trimmed by 4 bases and the J gene end by 6 bases; junction bases not matched to a gene: 4. CDR1 and CDR2 (germline): SGHRS, YFSETQ.

This clone was observed a single time. The chain recombines TRBV28 with TRBJ2-1; a weak D match, TRBD2 (6 bases). Germline CDR1 and CDR2: MDHEN and SYDVKM. The length of the CDR3 is 16 residues. The ends were cut back, 4 bases at V and 0 bases at J, with 13 bases in the middle. The CDR3 DNA follows: TGTGCCAGCAGTTCCTTAGCGGAGAACTCCTACAATGAGCAGTTCTTC. Amino acids: CASSSLAENSYNEQFF. The full variable domain, rest sourced from reference TRBV28 and TRBJ2-1, is DVKVTQSSRYLVKRTGEKVFLECVQDMDHENMFWYRQDPGLGLRLIYFSYDVKMKEKGDIPEGYSVSREKKERFSLILESASTNQTSMYLCASSSLAENSYNEQFFGPGTRLTVL.

This clone was seen a handful of times. This chain uses TRBV6-5 with TRBJ2-2; maybe TRBD1 (5 bases). Germline CDR1 reads MNHEY; CDR2 reads SVGAGI. CDR3 length equals 15 residues. The V end lost 2 bases, the J end lost 0 bases, and 7 bases lay between the germline ends. CDR3 in amino acids: CASSYTDTNTGELFF. CDR3 sequence (DNA): TGTGCCAGCAGTTACACGGACACGAACACCGGGGAGCTGTTTTTT.

The table lists this clone with many counts. J is TRBJ1-1 and V is TRBV5-4; TRBD1 is a possible D gene (5 bases). This CDR3 has 17 amino acids. Trimming took off 4 bases at V and 4 bases at J, with 23 bases between the two ends. Germline CDR1 and CDR2: SGHNT and YYREEE (reference sequence). CDR3 coding DNA: TGTGCCAGCAGCCCCACCTCTTGGGGCGCAGGCATCACTGAAGCTTTCTTT. It codes for CASSPTSWGAGITEAFF.

V gene TRBV18 combines with J gene TRBJ2-1; the match to TRBD1 covers 7 bases. CDR1 and CDR2 from the germline V gene are KGHSH and LQKENI. CDR3 length: 15 residues. V gave up 2 bases and J gave up 3 bases; unmatched junction bases: 4. CDR3 DNA sequence: TGTGCCAGCTCACCAACCCCAGGGGGCTACAATGAGCAGTTCTTC. Its protein is CASSPTPGGYNEQFF.

CDR3 amino acids: CASSLAADLRAQYF. CDR3 sequence (DNA): TGTGCCAGCAGCTTAGCTGCAGATCTCCGGGCCCAGTACTTC. The chain is built from TRBV7-2 and TRBJ2-5, with unresolved D. Germline lookup yields CDR1 SGHTA and CDR2 FQGNSA. V lost 0 bases to trimming and J lost 9 bases, with 14 bases between them. The CDR3 runs to 14 residues.

This clone was picked up one time. The rearrangement links TRBV27 to TRBJ2-3, with unresolved D. This CDR3 is 14 amino acids long. CDR1 MNHEY and CDR2 SMNVEV come from the germline V gene (reference sequence). Trimming cost V 7 bases and J 4 bases, with 15 bases left between them. The CDR3 bases are TGTGCCAGCACCAAATCAGCGATAGCAGATACGCAGTATTTT. This encodes CASTKSAIADTQYF.

This clone was detected only once. V usage is TRBV7-2 and J usage is TRBJ2-3; 7 nucleotides agree with TRBD2. This CDR3 contains 17 residues. The germline CDR1 and CDR2 sequences are SGHTA and FQGNSA. V dropped 5 bases and J dropped 12; count of bases not matched to a gene: 23. The CDR3 is CASSQGRASTPIHSQYF. Written as DNA, the CDR3 is TGTGCCAGCAGCCAAGGGAGGGCTAGCACCCCAATTCACTCCCAGTATTTT.

This clone was seen a single time. The genes are TRBV14 and TRBJ2-1; 9 bases fit TRBD2. Germline V CDR1 and CDR2: SGHDN, FVKESK. The CDR3 is 18 amino acids. V shed 3 bases, J shed 3 bases, and the junction held 12 bases outside the gene matches. CDR3 coding DNA: TGTGCCAGCAGCCAGGCACCGGGACTAGCTATCAACTACAATGAGCAGTTCTTC. This gives the protein CASSQAPGLAINYNEQFF.

This clone was seen more than once but under ten times. The chain links TRBV9 to TRBJ1-1; no firm D call. Germline CDR1 is SGDLS and CDR2 is YYNGEE. This CDR3 contains 12 residues. V dropped 3 bases and J dropped 1 base, with 4 bases sitting between them. The CDR3 reads CASSGANTEAFF. The CDR3 DNA reads TGTGCCAGCAGCGGGGCGAACACTGAAGCTTTCTTT.

The chain couples TRBV6-6 to TRBJ2-7, with a weak D call TRBD1 (6 bases). CDR3 length: 13 amino acids. The germline V gene encodes CDR1 MNHNY and CDR2 SVGAGI (reference sequence). V lost 2 bases and J 4 bases, leaving 9 bases between the germline ends. This chain's CDR3 is CASSYLQGYEQYF. The CDR3 region has the DNA TGTGCCAGCAGTTACCTACAGGGTTACGAGCAGTACTTC.

The chain is built from TRBV5-5 and TRBJ2-7; D not resolved. This CDR3 is built from 12 residues. CDR1 and CDR2 (germline): SGHKS, YYEKEE (reference sequence). The germline V and J ends were trimmed by 0 bases and 3 bases, with 4 bases remaining between them. This CDR3 is CASSLANYEQYF. In nucleotides, the CDR3 is TGTGCCAGCAGCTTGGCCAACTACGAGCAGTACTTC.

In its sample, this clone was seen a few times. The J gene is TRBJ1-1, the V gene TRBV2; D is uncertain. The length of the CDR3 is 14 residues. The germline V gene encodes CDR1 SNHLY and CDR2 FYNNEI. The V end lost 5 bases, the J end lost 1 base, and 11 bases lay between the germline ends. The CDR3 DNA reads as TGTGCCAGCAGTTCCACAGACCCGAACACTGAAGCTTTCTTT. Translation gives CASSSTDPNTEAFF.

V is TRBV15 and J is TRBJ2-6; possible D gene TRBD2, 6 bases. The V end lost 3 bases, the J end lost 1 base, and 31 bases lay between the germline ends. The CDR3 sequence is 23 residues long. The germline V gene has CDR1 LNHNV and CDR2 YYDKDF (reference sequence). CDR3: CATSRDHAGLGYRDFSGANVLTF. CDR3 in DNA: TGTGCCACCAGCAGGGACCATGCGGGGTTAGGTTATCGTGACTTTTCTGGGGCCAACGTCCTGACTTTC. Full variable domain (missing parts from reference TRBV15 and TRBJ2-6): DAMVIQNPRYQVTQFGKPVTLSCSQTLNHNVMYWYQQKSSQAPKLLFHYYDKDFNNEADTPDNFQSRRPNTSFCFLDIRSPGLGDTAMYLCATSRDHAGLGYRDFSGANVLTFGAGSRLTVL.

Remarks on this clone: Germline and junction disagree at one end, which may indicate a read error. The chain is built from TRBV7-9 and TRBJ1-1; TRBD1 matches at 8 bases. The CDR3 has 12 residues. Per the germline V gene, CDR1 is SEHNR and CDR2 is FQNEAQ (reference sequence). The CDR3 sequence: CSSSLPDRAAFF. The CDR3, as DNA: TGTTCCAGCAGCCTACCGGACAGGGCGGCTTTCTTT.

The CDR3: CASSSRQGSAFF. As DNA, the CDR3 is TGTGCCAGCAGTTCACGACAGGGTTCGGCTTTCTTT. The genes are TRBV6-5 and TRBJ1-1, with 7 bases aligning to TRBD1. The CDR3 sequence is 12 residues long. The germline V gene has CDR1 MNHEY and CDR2 SVGAGI. The J segment lost 11 bases and the V segment lost 4 bases, leaving 7 bases of the junction unmatched.

V and J are TRBV19 and TRBJ2-7; TRBD1 aligns across 9 bases. The CDR3 consists of 14 residues. CDR1 and CDR2 from the germline V gene are LNHDA and SQIVND (reference sequence). Trimming cost V 4 bases and J 7 bases; bases outside gene matches: 8. In nucleotides, the CDR3 is TGTGCCAGTAGTACCTTGGACAGGGGAGAAGAGCAGTACTTC. Its protein is CASSTLDRGEEQYF.

The rearrangement links TRBV5-1 to TRBJ1-2, with 9 bases aligning to TRBD1. CDR3 length: 14 residues. Germline trimming cut 0 bases from V and 4 bases from J; bases unmatched to any gene: 1. Germline CDR1 reads SGHRS; CDR2 reads YFSETQ. This chain's CDR3 is CASSLEGQGYGYTF. The DNA of the CDR3 is TGCGCCAGCAGCTTGGAGGGACAGGGCTATGGCTACACCTTC. The full variable domain, its missing parts supplied by reference TRBV5-1 and TRBJ1-2, is KAGVTQTPRYLIKTRGQQVTLSCSPISGHRSVSWYQQTPGQGLQFLFEYFSETQRNKGNFPGRFSGRQFSNSRSEMNVSTLELGDSALYLCASSLEGQGYGYTFGSGTRLTVV.

The J gene is TRBJ1-2, the V gene TRBV5-4; D is perhaps TRBD1 (5 bases). This CDR3 contains 17 residues. Per the germline V gene, CDR1 is SGHNT and CDR2 is YYREEE (reference sequence). Trimming cost V 4 bases and J 2 bases, with 21 bases left between them. In DNA form, the CDR3 reads TGTGCCAGCAGCCTGAAACTAAACAGGAATTTAAACTATGGCTACACCTTC. Its translation: CASSLKLNRNLNYGYTF.

The V gene is TRBV7-2, the J gene TRBJ1-6; D is undetermined. This CDR3 has 14 residues. CDR1 SGHTA and CDR2 FQGNSA come from the germline V gene. V dropped 6 bases and J dropped 4 bases, with 10 bases sitting between them. The CDR3 loop is CASRPPGYNSPLHF. CDR3 DNA sequence: TGTGCCAGCAGACCCCCGGGGTATAATTCACCCCTCCACTTT.

The chain is built from TRBV19 and TRBJ2-1, with a weak D call TRBD1 (6 bases). The CDR3 contains 17 residues. Germline CDR1 and CDR2: LNHDA and SQIVND (reference sequence). The V end was cut by 6 bases, the J end by 8 bases, with 26 bases between. In nucleotides, the CDR3 is TGTGCCAGTAGAGGTCTCTGGGGCCTTTCAGGGGCACATGAGCAGTTCTTC. It is translated as CASRGLWGLSGAHEQFF.

This clone was observed a handful of times. The gene calls are TRBV28 and TRBJ1-1; a possible D gene is TRBD1 (6 bases). The V gene lost 6 bases and the J gene lost 5 bases, with 13 bases spanning the gap. The CDR3 length is 13 residues. Germline V gene lookup returns CDR1 MDHEN and CDR2 SYDVKM. DNA for the CDR3: TGTGCCAGCAGCCAGGGGAGTCAGACTGAAGCTTTCTTT. The encoded protein is CASSQGSQTEAFF.

The chain has TRBV6-1 and TRBJ2-7; TRBD1 is a possible D gene (6 bases). Trimming removed 10 bases at V and 6 bases at J, with 19 bases between. CDR1 and CDR2 from the germline V gene are MNHNS and SASEGT. The CDR3 consists of 13 residues. The CDR3 loop is CATGAGKLLEQYF. CDR3 bases: TGTGCCACAGGGGCAGGGAAGCTACTCGAGCAGTACTTC.

Only one count was recorded for this clone. The chain employs TRBV6-5 and TRBJ2-7, with 10 bases matching TRBD1. Germline CDR1 is MNHEY and CDR2 is SVGAGI. The CDR3 has 14 amino acids. The J segment lost 2 bases and the V segment lost 7 bases, leaving 5 bases of the junction unmatched. The CDR3 DNA is TGTGCCAGCACCGACAGGGGGCGACCCTACGAGCAGTACTTC. Its translation is CASTDRGRPYEQYF.

The chain employs TRBV4-1 and TRBJ2-2; 7 bases fit TRBD1. CDR3 length equals 15 residues. Germline lookup yields CDR1 MGHRA and CDR2 YSYEKL. Trimming at V came to 1 base and at J to 7 bases, leaving 6 bases not matched to a gene. DNA for the CDR3: TGCGCCAGCAGCCAAGGAAGAGGGGGCAACGGGGAGCTGTTTTTT. It codes for CASSQGRGGNGELFF.

The rearrangement links TRBV7-2 to TRBJ2-7; D is perhaps TRBD2 (5 bases). The CDR3 loop spans 14 amino acids. Germline loops: CDR1 SGHTA, CDR2 FQGNSA. V lost 1 base, J lost 7 bases, and 14 bases lay in between. The CDR3, as DNA: TGTGCCAGCAGCTTAGGTGGCTGGTCGGGGGAGCAGTACTTC. It yields the protein CASSLGGWSGEQYF.

CDR3 loop: CASSRSVGYEQYF. Here the CDR3 DNA reads TGTGCCAGCTCACGGTCCGTCGGTTACGAGCAGTACTTC. The rearrangement joins TRBV18 to TRBJ2-7; D is unclear. Trimming cost V 4 bases and J 4 bases, with 11 bases left between them. The CDR3 loop spans 13 amino acids. The germline V gene has CDR1 KGHSH and CDR2 LQKENI.